What follows are 14 T cell receptor beta chains derived from one specimen sequenced in a study of Graves' ophthalmopathy and Graves' hyperthyroidism. RNA transcripts were the source from which TCR beta CDR3 regions were amplified. The first-round RT-PCR employed HTBI primers together with the Qiagen OneStep RT-PCR kit. A multiplex PCR was then performed as the second round. TCRdb reprocessed the multiplex PCR reads via MiXCR and lists one record per CDR3 protein. The sample lists under 350,000 distinct CDR3 sequences, roughly 17% occurring once. The material sequenced was peripheral blood. The receptors originated from an adult man with Graves' ophthalmopathy.

In this sample, this clonotype turned up many times. This chain links TRBV6-5 with TRBJ1-6; D ambiguous. CDR1 is MNHEY and CDR2 is SVGAGI in the germline V gene. The germline V and J ends were trimmed by 0 bases and 8 bases, with 8 bases remaining between them. The CDR3 is 14 amino acids. This CDR3 is CASSYSSEDSPLHF. The CDR3 nucleotides are TGTGCCAGCAGTTACTCGTCGGAGGATTCACCCCTCCACTTT.

This clonotype was observed at least ten times. V is TRBV7-2 and J is TRBJ1-5; D is ambiguous. The V gene lost 2 bases and the J gene lost 4 bases, with 18 bases spanning the gap. From germline, CDR1 is SGHTA and CDR2 FQGNSA. CDR3 size: 17 residues. CDR3 bases: TGTGCCAGCAGCTTAACGCGAGGCCCAGATGTGAATCAGCCCCAGCATTTT. It yields the protein CASSLTRGPDVNQPQHF.

This clonotype was observed many times. The V gene is TRBV24-1, the J gene TRBJ2-2, with 9 positions matching TRBD1. Germline-derived CDR1 and CDR2 are KGHDR and SFDVKD. The CDR3 consists of 16 residues. Trimming removed 1 base from V and 3 bases from J; junction bases left unmatched: 2. The CDR3 protein is CATSDLGQGYTGELFF. Here the CDR3 DNA reads TGTGCCACCAGTGATTTAGGACAGGGGTACACCGGGGAGCTGTTTTTT.

This clonotype was seen repeatedly, ten times or more. V is TRBV20-1 and J is TRBJ2-1; a weak D match, TRBD1 (6 bases). This CDR3 region has 15 residues. The germline gives CDR1 DFQATT, CDR2 SNEGSKA (reference sequence). Trimming removed 6 bases at V and 4 bases at J, with 19 bases between. Here the CDR3 DNA reads TGCAGTGCAGACGCGGACAGTAGATTTTACAATGAGCAGTTCTTC. This translates into CSADADSRFYNEQFF.

This clonotype was seen ten or more times. V is TRBV9 and J is TRBJ2-2, with 9 bases aligning to TRBD1. The germline V gene has CDR1 SGDLS and CDR2 YYNGEE. The CDR3 is 14 residues long. Trimming removed 4 bases from V and 7 bases from J; junction bases left unmatched: 5. DNA of the CDR3: TGTGCCAGCAGCTTCAGACAGGGGGACGGGGAGCTGTTTTTT. Its protein product is CASSFRQGDGELFF.

This clonotype showed up many times. This chain uses TRBV6-2 or TRBV6-3 with TRBJ1-1; tentatively, D is TRBD1 (6 bases). Looked up from germline, CDR1 is MNHEY and CDR2 is SVGEGT. The CDR3 extends over 13 amino acids. V was clipped by 5 bases and J by 4 bases, with 11 bases between them. In nucleotides, the CDR3 is TGTGCCAGCAGTCATGGACAGAGCACTGAAGCTTTCTTT. This encodes CASSHGQSTEAFF.

This clonotype has a count of ten or more. The chain uses TRBV15 and TRBJ1-1, with D unresolved. This CDR3 is 15 amino acids long. Germline V gene sequence: CDR1 LNHNV, CDR2 YYDKDF (reference sequence). V was shortened by 0 bases and J by 6 bases, with 14 bases between the two germline ends. CDR3 nucleotide sequence: TGTGCCACCAGCAGAGACCTCGGACCGGCGGCTGAAGCTTTCTTT. Translated: CATSRDLGPAAEAFF.

In its sample, this clonotype was seen a few times. This chain uses TRBV28 with TRBJ2-5, with D possibly TRBD2 on 7 matching bases. Germline values: CDR1 MDHEN, CDR2 SYDVKM. The CDR3 has 14 amino acids. With 8 bases removed from V and 4 bases from J, the gap between germline ends came to 17 bases. The CDR3 DNA sequence: TGTGCCAGCGGTAGAGGGGGGGAAGGAGAGACCCAGTACTTC. It specifies CASGRGGEGETQYF.

The sample holds many counts of this clonotype. The chain has TRBV11-2 and TRBJ2-7, with 7 bases identical to TRBD2. This CDR3 contains 14 residues. Germline CDR1 SGHAT, CDR2 FQNNGV. With 3 bases clipped from V and 4 bases from J, the junction kept 6 bases outside the gene matches. The CDR3 nucleotides are TGTGCCAGCAGCTTGGGGGACTACCTATACGAGCAGTACTTC. It codes for CASSLGDYLYEQYF.

Many counts were recorded for this clonotype. The rearrangement joins TRBV4-1 to TRBJ1-5; D unresolved. Trimming shortened V by 4 bases and J by 4 bases, and 11 bases separated the two germline ends. Per the germline V gene, CDR1 is MGHRA and CDR2 is YSYEKL. This CDR3 comprises 14 residues. CDR3 residues: CASSPQGSNQPQHF. CDR3 bases: TGCGCCAGCAGCCCTCAAGGGTCTAATCAGCCCCAGCATTTT.

This clonotype was seen ten or more times. The genes are TRBV30 and TRBJ1-1; D is unclear. V was trimmed by 0 bases and J by 0 bases, leaving 5 bases between them. Per germline, CDR1 GTSNPN and CDR2 SVGIG (reference sequence). The CDR3 spans 13 residues. The CDR3 coding sequence is TGTGCCTGGAGTGTACAACTGAACACTGAAGCTTTCTTT. Protein: CAWSVQLNTEAFF. The full variable domain, with the rest looked up from reference TRBV30 and TRBJ1-1, is SQTIHQWPATLVQPVGSPLSLECTVEGTSNPNLYWYRQAAGRGLQLLFYSVGIGQISSEVPQNLSASRPQDRQFILSSKKLLLSDSGFYLCAWSVQLNTEAFFGQGTRLTVV.

This clonotype was counted at least ten times. The rearrangement joins TRBV29-1 to TRBJ2-5; 8 bases match TRBD1. CDR1 is SQVTM, CDR2 ANQGSEA, per germline. The CDR3 is 12 amino acids. V was pared by 7 bases and J by 5 bases, with 6 bases of the junction left unmatched. CDR3 DNA: TGCAGCGGATCAGGGGGCAGGGAGACCCAGTACTTC. This translates into CSGSGGRETQYF.

The sample holds many counts of this clonotype. The J gene is TRBJ2-7, the V gene TRBV5-1; D possibly matches TRBD1 or TRBD2 (5 bases each). Germline values: CDR1 SGHRS, CDR2 YFSETQ. The CDR3 spans 12 residues. The ends were cut back, 0 bases at V and 6 bases at J, with 7 bases in the middle. The DNA for the CDR3 is TGCGCCAGCAGCTTGGCCGGGACCGAGCAGTACTTC. Encoded protein: CASSLAGTEQYF.

Many counts were recorded for this clonotype. The rearrangement links TRBV7-2 to TRBJ2-7, with TRBD1 as a possible D gene (6 bases). V lost 5 bases to trimming and J lost 6 bases, with 14 bases between them. The germline V gene has CDR1 SGHTA and CDR2 FQGNSA. CDR3 length: 13 amino acids. CDR3 residues: CASSTRTAVEQYF. CDR3 in DNA: TGTGCCAGCAGCACCCGGACAGCCGTCGAGCAGTACTTC.